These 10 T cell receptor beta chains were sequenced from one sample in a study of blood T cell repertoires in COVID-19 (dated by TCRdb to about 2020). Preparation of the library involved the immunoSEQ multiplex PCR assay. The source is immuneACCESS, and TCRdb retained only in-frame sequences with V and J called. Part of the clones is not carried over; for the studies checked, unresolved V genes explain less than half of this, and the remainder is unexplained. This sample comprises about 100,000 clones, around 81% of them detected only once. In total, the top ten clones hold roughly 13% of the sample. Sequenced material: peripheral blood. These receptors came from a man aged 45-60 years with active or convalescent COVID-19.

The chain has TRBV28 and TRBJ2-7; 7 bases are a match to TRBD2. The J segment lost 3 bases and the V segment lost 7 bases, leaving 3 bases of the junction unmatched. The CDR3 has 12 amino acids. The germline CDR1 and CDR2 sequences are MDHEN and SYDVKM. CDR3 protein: CASMSGIYEQYF. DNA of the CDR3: TGTGCCAGCATGAGCGGGATCTACGAGCAGTACTTC.

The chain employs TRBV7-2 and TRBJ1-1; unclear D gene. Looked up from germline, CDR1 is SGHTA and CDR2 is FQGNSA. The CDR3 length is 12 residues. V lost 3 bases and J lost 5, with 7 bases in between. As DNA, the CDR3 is TGTGCCAGCAGCTTCGGGAGGACTGAAGCTTTCTTT. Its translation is CASSFGRTEAFF.

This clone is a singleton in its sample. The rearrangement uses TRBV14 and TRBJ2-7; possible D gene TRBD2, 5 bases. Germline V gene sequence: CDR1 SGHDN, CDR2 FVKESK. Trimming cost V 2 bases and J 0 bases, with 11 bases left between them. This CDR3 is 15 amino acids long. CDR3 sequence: CASSQPGLRSYEQYF. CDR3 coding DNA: TGTGCCAGCAGCCAACCCGGACTTCGCTCCTACGAGCAGTACTTC.

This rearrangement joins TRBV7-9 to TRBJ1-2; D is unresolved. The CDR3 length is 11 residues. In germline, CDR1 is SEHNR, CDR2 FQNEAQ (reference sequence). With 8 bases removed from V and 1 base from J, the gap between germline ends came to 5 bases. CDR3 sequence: CASEDNYGYTF. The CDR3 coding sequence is TGTGCCAGCGAGGATAACTATGGCTACACCTTC.

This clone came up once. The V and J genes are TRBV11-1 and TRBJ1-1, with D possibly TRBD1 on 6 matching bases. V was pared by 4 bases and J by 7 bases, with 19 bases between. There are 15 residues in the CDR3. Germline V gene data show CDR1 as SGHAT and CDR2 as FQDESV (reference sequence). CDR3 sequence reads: CASSSRGPQQSEAFF. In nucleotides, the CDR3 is TGTGCCAGCAGCTCCAGGGGCCCCCAACAGAGTGAAGCTTTCTTT. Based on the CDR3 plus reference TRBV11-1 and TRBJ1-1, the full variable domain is EAEVAQSPRYKITEKSQAVAFWCDPISGHATLYWYRQILGQGPELLVQFQDESVVDDSQLPKDRFSAERLKGVDSTLKIQPAELGDSAMYLCASSSRGPQQSEAFFGQGTRLTVV.

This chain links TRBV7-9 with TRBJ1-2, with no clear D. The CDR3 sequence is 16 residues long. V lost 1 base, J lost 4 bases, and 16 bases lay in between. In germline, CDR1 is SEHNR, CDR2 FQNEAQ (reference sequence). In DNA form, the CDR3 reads TGTGCCAGCAGCTTAGGAGAGGGAGGCGCCTTCTATGGCTACACCTTC. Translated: CASSLGEGGAFYGYTF. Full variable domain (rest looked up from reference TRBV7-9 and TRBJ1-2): DTGVSQNPRHKITKRGQNVTFRCDPISEHNRLYWYRQTLGQGPEFLTYFQNEAQLEKSRLLSDRFSAERPKGSFSTLEIQRTEQGDSAMYLCASSLGEGGAFYGYTFGSGTRLTVV.

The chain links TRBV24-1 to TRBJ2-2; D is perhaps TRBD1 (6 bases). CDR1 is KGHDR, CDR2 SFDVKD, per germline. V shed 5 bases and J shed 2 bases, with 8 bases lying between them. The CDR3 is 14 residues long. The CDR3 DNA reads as TGTGCCACCAGTGGGACAGTTAACACCGGGGAGCTGTTTTTT. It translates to CATSGTVNTGELFF.

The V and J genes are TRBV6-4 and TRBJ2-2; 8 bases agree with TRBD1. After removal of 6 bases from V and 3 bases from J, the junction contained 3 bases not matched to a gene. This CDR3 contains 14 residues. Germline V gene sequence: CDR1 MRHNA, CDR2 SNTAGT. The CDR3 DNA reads TGTGCCAGCAGCCAGGGGGCTGACACCGGGGAGCTGTTTTTT. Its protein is CASSQGADTGELFF.

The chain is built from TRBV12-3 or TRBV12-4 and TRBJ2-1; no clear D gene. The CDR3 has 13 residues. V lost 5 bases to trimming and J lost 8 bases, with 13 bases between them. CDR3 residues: CASSLALEDEQFF. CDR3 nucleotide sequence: TGTGCCAGCAGTCTCGCCCTAGAGGATGAGCAGTTCTTC.

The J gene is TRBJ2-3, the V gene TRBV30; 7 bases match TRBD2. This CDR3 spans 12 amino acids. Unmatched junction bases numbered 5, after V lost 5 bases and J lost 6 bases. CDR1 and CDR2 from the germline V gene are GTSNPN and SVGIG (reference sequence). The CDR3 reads CAWGAGRDTQYF. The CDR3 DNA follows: TGTGCCTGGGGAGCGGGAAGGGATACGCAGTATTTT.